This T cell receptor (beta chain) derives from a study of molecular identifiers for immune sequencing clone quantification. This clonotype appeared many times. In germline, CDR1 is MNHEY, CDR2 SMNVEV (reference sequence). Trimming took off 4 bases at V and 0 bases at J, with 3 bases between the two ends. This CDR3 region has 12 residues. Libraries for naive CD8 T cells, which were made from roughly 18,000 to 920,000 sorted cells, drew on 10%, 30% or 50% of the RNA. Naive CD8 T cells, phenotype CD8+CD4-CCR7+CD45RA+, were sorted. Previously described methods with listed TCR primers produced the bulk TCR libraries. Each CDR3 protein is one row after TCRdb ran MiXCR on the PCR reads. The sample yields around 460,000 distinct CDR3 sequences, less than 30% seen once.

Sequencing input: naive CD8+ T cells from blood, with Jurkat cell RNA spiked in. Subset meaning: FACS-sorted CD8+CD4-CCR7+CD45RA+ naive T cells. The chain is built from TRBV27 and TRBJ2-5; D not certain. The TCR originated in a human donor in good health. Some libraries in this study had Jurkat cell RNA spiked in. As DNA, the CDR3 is TGTGCCAGCAGTTCCCACCAAGAGACCCAGTACTTC. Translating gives CASSSHQETQYF.